This TCR beta chain was sequenced during a study of T cells after yellow fever vaccination (dated by TCRdb to about 2019). Looking at the study overall: The SMART-Seq v4 Ultra Low Input RNA kit was used to prepare libraries from fractions with low cell numbers. To track T-cell clones before and after primary and booster YFV17D yellow fever vaccination, bulk TCR alpha and beta repertoires were sequenced longitudinally. The cohort comprised two healthy male donors, one aged 18 to 29 and one aged 30 to 40 years. Blood was collected at multiple timepoints before and after primary and secondary immunization, and bulk PBMC replicates and cell subsets were isolated. What the study reported, not specific to this receptor: A small fraction of clonotypes showed up in both the CD4 and CD8 compartments, probably as a result of convergent recombination. Compared with the primary T-cell response, the secondary T-cell response was faster but weaker, reaching its peak on day 5 rather than on day 15. Because only a couple of donors were included in the study, the extent to which the findings can be generalized is limited. Most clones expanded after primary vaccination were re-detected after the booster (96% of CD4 and around nine tenths of CD8), suggesting broad memory maintenance. Computational filtering was needed because FACS-sorted repertoires could contain abundant contaminating clonotypes from the bulk population.

The reads were generated on an Illumina NovaSeq 6000. Synthesis of TCR cDNA relied on 5'RACE template switching, a step that introduced a universal primer site along with unique molecular identifiers. cDNA synthesis was primed from both the TCR alpha and TCR beta constant segments. Library amplification involved two PCR steps, and the second step added sample barcodes and sequencing adapters. Sequencing of libraries was done on Illumina HiSeq 2500 (2x100 bp) or NovaSeq (2x150 bp). Turning to the authors' computational methods: MIGEC was used to demultiplex reads and collapse the reads into UMI consensus sequences, and MiXCR was used for V(D)J alignment. Vaccine-responding clonotypes were identified with edgeR using replicate PBMC samples, with FDR below 0.01 and a log2 fold change above 5 up to day 15 being required. CD4 or CD8 identity was assigned to each bulk clonotype according to whether the clonotype was present at higher abundance in the sequenced CD4 repertoire or the sequenced CD8 repertoire. TCRdb redid the processing of the public reads, applying fastp at Q25 and MiXCR, and retained in-frame beta chains. Entries are consolidated by CDR3 protein sequence, retaining the most common genes and DNA. The V and J calls were not made by the authors but by TCRdb's processing. A total of a few hundred thousand distinct CDR3 sequences appear in this sample, approximately 3% of them only once. The ten largest clones represent 3.2% of the sample.

This clonotype has a handful of counts. It has no known antigen specificity. Per-base qualities were not stored, and no clone one base away is much larger. The treatment or condition label of this sample denotes: live attenuated yellow fever vaccine strain. A standard Ficoll-Paque protocol was used to isolate PBMCs from peripheral blood. CD4 and CD8 T-cell fractions were isolated with Dynabeads CD4 and CD8 positive selection kits. RNA was extracted with TriZol from bulk PBMCs, CD4 and CD8 fractions, and dextramer-positive and dextramer-negative fractions. Sample: CD4+ T cells sorted from PBMCs, taken 10 days after the yellow fever booster vaccination. The TCR was taken from a man between 18 and 29 years old who received the YFV17D yellow fever vaccine.

CDR3 loop: CASSLVGTGRGSYNSPLHF. The nucleotide sequence reads as follows: TGTGCCAGCAGCTTAGTGGGGACAGGGAGGGGATCCTATAATTCACCCCTCCACTTT. Here the chain combines TRBV7-2 and TRBJ1-6, and TRBD1 aligns with 9 junction nucleotides. The cysteine opens and the phenylalanine closes a CDR3 of 19 amino acids. Only CDR3 DNA remains: 57 bases, in frame from the first base. V and J are trimmed by 1 base and 1 base, and the gene matches miss 8 bases of the junction. Sequences SGHTA (CDR1) and FQGNSA (CDR2) are obtained from the germline V gene.